This entry lists 16 T cell receptor beta chains sequenced from one sample in a study of T cell responses to AZD1222 COVID-19 vaccine. Data came from immunoSEQ multiplex PCR; TCRdb stores just in-frame clones and leaves some out. This table has roughly 120,000 clones, approximately 85% appearing once. Sample: peripheral blood, taken on day 0 of AZD1222 vaccination. These receptors all come from an adult in good health.

The chain couples TRBV6-2 or TRBV6-3 to TRBJ1-5; D is perhaps TRBD1 (6 bases). Germline V lookup: CDR1 MNHEY, CDR2 SVGEGT. Trimming left V 2 bases short and J 6 bases short, with 8 bases between. This CDR3 has 13 residues. DNA of the CDR3: TGTGCCAGCAGTTACACAGGGAGTCAGCCCCAGCATTTT. Its protein is CASSYTGSQPQHF.

The J gene is TRBJ1-1, the V gene TRBV3-1 (or the pseudogene TRBV3-2); D unclear. The ends were cut back, 5 bases at V and 1 base at J, with 11 bases in the middle. From germline, CDR1 is LGHDT and CDR2 YNNKEL (reference sequence). This CDR3 has 14 residues. CDR3 amino acids: CASSEAPGNTEAFF. CDR3 nucleotide sequence: TGTGCCAGCAGCGAAGCGCCCGGGAACACTGAAGCTTTCTTT.

This clone showed up just once. The chain is built from TRBV20-1 and TRBJ2-7, with 8 bases lining up with TRBD2. V shed 3 bases, J shed 0 bases, and the junction held 7 bases outside the gene matches. The length of the CDR3 is 15 residues. Germline V lookup: CDR1 DFQATT, CDR2 SNEGSKA (reference sequence). The CDR3 DNA reads as TGCAGTGCTAGTTCAAAGCGGGGGCTCTCCTACGAGCAGTACTTC. Translation: CSASSKRGLSYEQYF.

This sequence joins TRBV9 and TRBJ2-7; D gene uncertain. The V and J ends lost 2 bases and 1 base respectively, with 7 bases between them. The CDR3 is 13 amino acids. CDR1 and CDR2 (germline): SGDLS, YYNGEE. The CDR3 here is CASSVGISYEQYF. Here the CDR3 DNA reads TGTGCCAGCAGCGTGGGAATTTCCTACGAGCAGTACTTC.

The chain recombines TRBV6-5 with TRBJ2-7, with D unclear. Trimming removed 5 bases at V and 3 bases at J, with 2 bases between. This CDR3 contains 10 residues. Germline CDR1 MNHEY, CDR2 SVGAGI. CDR3 sequence (DNA): TGTGCCAGCAGTAACTACGAGCAGTACTTC. Translating gives CASSNYEQYF.

CDR3 region: CASSLGLAGDTQYF. The CDR3, as DNA: TGTGCCAGCAGCCTGGGACTAGCGGGGGATACGCAGTATTTT. This chain joins TRBV7-3 and TRBJ2-3; TRBD2 agrees at 13 bases. Germline V gene sequence: CDR1 SGHTA, CDR2 FQGTGA. Trimming cost V 5 bases and J 6 bases; bases outside gene matches: 2. The CDR3 is made up of 14 amino acids.

The chain has TRBV19 and TRBJ1-2; 9 bases line up with TRBD1. Germline CDR1 is LNHDA and CDR2 is SQIVND (reference sequence). The CDR3 consists of 13 residues. Losses at the gene ends were 9 bases for V and 8 bases for J; bases not matched to a gene: 10. The CDR3 DNA sequence: TGTGCCAGCTCTGACAGGGGGAAGGCAGGCTACACCTTC. It specifies CASSDRGKAGYTF. The full variable domain, its missing parts supplied by reference TRBV19 and TRBJ1-2, is DGGITQSPKYLFRKEGQNVTLSCEQNLNHDAMYWYRQDPGQGLRLIYYSQIVNDFQKGDIAEGYSVSREKKESFPLTVTSAQKNPTAFYLCASSDRGKAGYTFGSGTRLTVV.

The chain combines TRBV6-5 with TRBJ1-1; possibly TRBD1 for D (6 bases). V lost 7 bases and J lost 7, with 10 bases in between. The CDR3 contains 11 residues. The germline CDR1 and CDR2 sequences are MNHEY and SVGAGI. The CDR3 reads CASTGGLEAFF. CDR3 nucleotide sequence: TGTGCCAGCACGGGGGGCCTTGAAGCTTTCTTT.

The genes are TRBV28 and TRBJ2-3; TRBD2 matches at 10 bases. In germline, CDR1 is MDHEN, CDR2 SYDVKM. Trimming removed 5 bases from V and 2 bases from J; junction bases left unmatched: 7. The CDR3 length is 16 residues. The CDR3 here is CASSRKRGGLTDTQYF. As DNA, the CDR3 is TGTGCCAGCAGTCGAAAGCGGGGGGGACTCACAGATACGCAGTATTTT.

The genes are TRBV6-2 or TRBV6-3 and TRBJ2-1; D gene unclear. The germline V gene encodes CDR1 MNHEY and CDR2 SVGEGT. The CDR3 has 14 amino acids. Between the trimmed V and J ends, which lost 5 bases and 0 bases, there was a span of 8 bases. The chain's CDR3 is CASSLTSSYNEQFF. The CDR3 coding sequence is TGTGCCAGCAGTCTCACGAGCTCCTACAATGAGCAGTTCTTC.

This chain joins TRBV30 and TRBJ1-5, with TRBD1 identical over 7 bases. CDR1 is GTSNPN, CDR2 SVGIG, per germline (reference sequence). V lost 2 bases to trimming and J lost 7 bases; unmatched junction nucleotides: 8. The CDR3 has 14 amino acids. CDR3 region: CAWSHGTVDQPQHF. The CDR3 nucleotides are TGTGCCTGGAGTCACGGGACAGTTGACCAGCCCCAGCATTTT.

The rearrangement links TRBV7-2 to TRBJ2-1; D is uncertain. Germline CDR1 and CDR2: SGHTA and FQGNSA. This CDR3 comprises 16 residues. V was clipped by 2 bases and J by 0 bases, with 11 bases between them. The CDR3 sequence: CASSLLYLSSYNEQFF. DNA of the CDR3: TGTGCCAGCAGCTTATTATACTTAAGCTCCTACAATGAGCAGTTCTTC.

This rearrangement joins TRBV5-1 to TRBJ2-3; unclear D gene. Germline V gene sequence: CDR1 SGHRS, CDR2 YFSETQ. The CDR3 contains 12 residues. V was pared by 2 bases and J by 4 bases, with 5 bases between. The CDR3 protein is CASSLSADTQYF. CDR3 coding DNA: TGCGCCAGCAGCTTATCGGCAGATACGCAGTATTTT.

This chain connects TRBV7-3 to TRBJ2-2, with D unresolved. V dropped 5 bases and J dropped 8 bases, with 9 bases sitting between them. This CDR3 region has 12 residues. In germline, CDR1 is SGHTA, CDR2 FQGTGA. CDR3 sequence (DNA): TGTGCCAGCAGCCTCCGCCGGGGGGAGCTGTTTTTT. Protein sequence: CASSLRRGELFF.

The rearrangement links TRBV3-1 (or the pseudogene TRBV3-2) to TRBJ2-4, with TRBD2 matching 15 bases. Germline-derived CDR1 and CDR2 are LGHDT and YNNKEL (reference sequence). This CDR3 spans 16 amino acids. J was trimmed by 8 bases and V by 3 bases; bases with no gene match: 5. The CDR3 nucleotides read TGTGCCAGCAGCCAGGGACTAGCGGGGGGTGGGGACATTCAGTACTTC. Residues: CASSQGLAGGGDIQYF.

This clone was recorded once. The chain links TRBV28 to TRBJ2-1, with 9 bases lining up with TRBD2. This CDR3 comprises 21 residues. The junction had 25 bases not matched to a gene; V was cut back by 5 bases and J by 5 bases. Germline values: CDR1 MDHEN, CDR2 SYDVKM. In nucleotides, the CDR3 is TGTGCCAGCAGTCTCATCCGACCACGAAGCGGGAGGACAATGAGGAACAATGAGCAGTTCTTC. It translates to CASSLIRPRSGRTMRNNEQFF.